The 5 T cell receptor beta chains given below trace back to one sample, sequenced in a study of T cells after posttransplantation cyclophosphamide. Busulfan-fludarabine conditioning, marrow transplant, and cyclophosphamide on days +3 and +4 were administered. Clones were read by immunoSEQ multiplex PCR, and TCRdb kept only the in-frame ones, dropping some. Of roughly 19,000 clones in the sample, about nine tenths are singletons; the top ten hold about 6.7%. Here the sequenced sample was PBMCs, taken after allogeneic stem cell transplant with posttransplant cyclophosphamide. The receptors originated from a female patient in her 40s who received an allogeneic stem cell transplant from a related donor, was CMV-positive, and had no GVHD. Some of the T cells might come from the graft donor.

CDR3 in DNA: TGCAGCGTTTCTGTGACTCGAAATGGATACACCTACGAGCAGTACTTC. Translated, it gives CSVSVTRNGYTYEQYF. The chain combines TRBV29-1 with TRBJ2-7; D is undetermined. The CDR3 contains 16 residues. CDR1 and CDR2 from the germline V gene are SQVTM and ANQGSEA. V was clipped by 5 bases and J by 2 bases, with 22 bases between them.

The chain carries TRBV28 and TRBJ2-7, with D tentatively TRBD2 (6 bases). Germline CDR1 reads MDHEN; CDR2 reads SYDVKM. The CDR3 length is 17 residues. With 3 bases removed from V and 0 bases from J, the gap between germline ends came to 18 bases. The CDR3 spells CASSFFLGTDNSYEQYF. CDR3 coding DNA: TGTGCCAGCAGTTTCTTTTTAGGGACTGACAACTCCTACGAGCAGTACTTC.

The rearrangement uses TRBV6-1 and TRBJ1-5; TRBD1 matches at 8 bases. This CDR3 contains 17 residues. The germline gives CDR1 MNHNS, CDR2 SASEGT. V dropped 3 bases and J dropped 3; count of bases not matched to a gene: 10. CDR3: CASSDGLGTGNNQPQHF. The CDR3 DNA reads TGTGCCAGCAGTGATGGGCTCGGGACAGGTAACAATCAGCCCCAGCATTTT.

This chain joins TRBV5-4 and TRBJ2-5; 10 bases line up with TRBD2. V dropped 5 bases and J dropped 4; count of bases not matched to a gene: 8. Looked up from germline, CDR1 is SGHNT and CDR2 is YYREEE (reference sequence). The CDR3 length is 15 residues. CDR3 in amino acids: CASRLSSGRVETQYF. CDR3 nucleotides: TGTGCCAGCAGGCTATCCAGCGGGAGGGTAGAGACCCAGTACTTC.

The gene calls are TRBV7-2 and TRBJ1-2; 8 nucleotides align to TRBD1. Germline V gene lookup returns CDR1 SGHTA and CDR2 FQGNSA. The CDR3 covers 14 residues. V lost 1 base and J lost 6; bases outside the gene matches: 4. Written as DNA, the CDR3 is TGTGCCAGCAGCTTAGGACAGGGGATGGATGGCTACACCTTC. Amino acids: CASSLGQGMDGYTF.